A selection of T cell receptor beta chains follows, all from one sample in a study of cytomegalovirus exposure and HLA in healthy donors. Method: immunoSEQ multiplex PCR; TCRdb's copy keeps in-frame clones and lacks some. The sample carries 150,000 to 200,000 clones, about four fifths recorded once. Material: PBMCs. The receptor set was obtained from a male donor in good health and CMV-seropositive. Both conserved end residues are part of each CDR3. A D gene is named only where the DNA matches it firmly. Clone size is shown for a subset of rows, as once, few, many or a class of expanded clone.

- - TRBJ2-3 TRBV7-8 TGTGCCAGCAATTCAAAGCGTGTAGGCGCAGATACGCAGTATTTT CASNSKRVGADTQYF
- - TRBJ2-7 TRBV28 TGTGCCAGCAGACTAACCCCCCCTGACACAGGGCCTTCCTACGAGCAGTACTTC CASRLTPPDTGPSYEQYF
- TRBD2 TRBJ2-3 TRBV9 TGTGCCAGCACCAAGCGACTAGCGGGGGATACGCAGTATTTT CASTKRLAGDTQYF
- - TRBJ1-2 TRBV12-5 TGTGCTAGTGCTAGAGAGGGGGACCTTGGCTACACCTTC CASAREGDLGYTF
- TRBD1 TRBJ2-7 TRBV6-1 TGTGCCAGCAGTGAGCTCAACCGGGACAGGGGCGACGAGCAGTACTTC CASSELNRDRGDEQYF
once - TRBJ2-7 TRBV6-5 TGTGCCAGCTCTCTAACAGGAAGGTTCGACGAGCAGTACTTC CASSLTGRFDEQYF
- - TRBJ1-4 TRBV7-4 TGTGCCAGCAGCTTAGTTCGGGGGGCAGGGTCCCCTGAAAAACTGTTTTTT CASSLVRGAGSPEKLFF
- TRBD1 TRBJ1-4 TRBV5-1 TGCGCCAGCAGCACCACAGGGGGGGACGAAAAACTGTTTTTT CASSTTGGDEKLFF
- TRBD1 TRBJ1-1 TRBV18 TGTGCCAGCTCACTTGACAGGGGGAACACTGAAGCTTTCTTT CASSLDRGNTEAFF
- - TRBJ1-1 TRBV11-3 TGTGCCAGCAGCTTAGGTGGGGCCACTGAAGCTTTCTTT CASSLGGATEAFF
- - TRBJ1-4 TRBV27 - CASSFGAGTGGSALFF
- - TRBJ2-2 TRBV7-2 TGTGCCAGCAGCTCGACAGGTTCCAACACCGGGGAGCTGTTTTTT CASSSTGSNTGELFF
- - TRBJ1-2 TRBV30 TGTGCCTGGAGTACTAGTACCGAACTCGGCTACACCTTC CAWSTSTELGYTF
- - TRBJ1-5 TRBV7-2 TGTGCCAGCAGCTTAGCTAGTTGGGGCTCACGGAGCAATCAGCCCCAGCATTTT CASSLASWGSRSNQPQHF
once TRBD2 TRBJ2-3 TRBV13 TGTGCCAGAACCCTAGCGGGATTGAGCACAGATACGCAGTATTTT CARTLAGLSTDTQYF
- - TRBJ1-2 TRBV27 TGTGCCAGCAGTTTAGGGCTCTCATATGGCTACACCTTC CASSLGLSYGYTF
few - TRBJ2-3 TRBV7-9 TGTGCCAGCAGCTTAGAAGCGGCAGGACGGGATACGCAGTATTTT CASSLEAAGRDTQYF
- TRBD1 TRBJ1-2 TRBV28 TGTGCCAGCAGTCCCCCGGGACAGGCTGGCTACACCTTC CASSPPGQAGYTF
- TRBD1 TRBJ1-2 TRBV7-9 TGTGCCAGCAGCTTCGGGACAGGGGGTGCCGGTGGCTATGGCTACACCTTC CASSFGTGGAGGYGYTF
- TRBD1 TRBJ1-1 TRBV5-4 TGTGCCAGCAGGGACAGGGGGCGTCAAGACACTGAAGCTTTCTTT CASRDRGRQDTEAFF
- - TRBJ2-6 TRBV14 TGTGCCAGCAGCCAAGTAGGGGGTCTGGGGGCCAACGTCCTGACTTTC CASSQVGGLGANVLTF
- - TRBJ1-1 TRBV28 TGTGCCAGCAGCCCGGGGGGGACACCGAATGAAGCTTTCTTT CASSPGGTPNEAFF
- - TRBJ1-6 TRBV2 TGTGCCAGCAGCCGGGGTGATTCACCCCTCCACTTT CASSRGDSPLHF
- - TRBJ2-3 TRBV6-1 TGTGCCAGCACCCCCGTCGAGGGCGGCACAGATACGCAGTATTTT CASTPVEGGTDTQYF
- - TRBJ2-3 TRBV28 TGTGCCAGCAGTACAACAGGGACCGCAGCTGATACGCAGTATTTT CASSTTGTAADTQYF
- - TRBJ2-5 TRBV13 TGTGCCAGCAGCGTCCGAGAGACCCAGTACTTC CASSVRETQYF
once - TRBJ1-2 TRBV5-1 TGCGCCAGCAGCCTACGGACAGACTATGGCTACACCTTC CASSLRTDYGYTF
- TRBD2 TRBJ2-1 TRBV15 TGTGCCACCAGCAGGACGGGACTAGCGGAACACAATGAGCAGTTCTTC CATSRTGLAEHNEQFF
- - TRBJ1-4 TRBV7-9 TGTGCCAGCAGCTCTGGGGGGGGTCGTGAAAAACTGTTTTTT CASSSGGGREKLFF
- - TRBJ1-1 TRBV7-2 TGTGCCAGCAGCCGCAGGGCACAGGCATCGGAAGCTTTCTTT CASSRRAQASEAFF
- TRBD2 TRBJ2-5 TRBV4-1 TGCGCCAGCAGCCAGGGACTAGGCCCTCAAGAGACCCAGTACTTC CASSQGLGPQETQYF
- TRBD1 TRBJ2-3 TRBV19 TGTGCCAGTAGTATGGGACAGGATCGGACAGATACGCAGTATTTT CASSMGQDRTDTQYF
- TRBD1 TRBJ1-2 TRBV5-1 TGCGCCAGCAGCTCGCTACAGGGGGGCTATGGCTACACCTTC CASSSLQGGYGYTF
- - TRBJ1-3 TRBV6-5 TGTGCCAGCAGTTACGCGGCGGAGCTCTCTGGAAACACCATATATTTT CASSYAAELSGNTIYF
- TRBD2 TRBJ2-5 TRBV4-1 TGCGCCAGCAGCCAAGAACCTAGCGGGGGGGCTAAGACCCAGTACTTC CASSQEPSGGAKTQYF
- TRBD1 TRBJ1-5 TRBV4-1 TGCGCCAGCAGCCCGACAGGGGGTCGAGAACAGCCCCAGCATTTT CASSPTGGREQPQHF
- TRBD1 TRBJ1-1 TRBV5-3 TGTGCCAGAAGCGTAAGGGACAGGGAGAACACTGAAGCTTTCTTT CARSVRDRENTEAFF
once TRBD2 TRBJ2-7 TRBV30 TGTGCCTGGAGCCACCGGACTAGCGGGAGGGTCTACGAGCAGTACTTC CAWSHRTSGRVYEQYF
- - TRBJ1-4 TRBV7-2 TGTGCCAGCAGCGATGACGGGGGGTTTAATGAAAAACTGTTTTTT CASSDDGGFNEKLFF
- TRBD2 TRBJ2-3 TRBV5-1 TGCGCCAGCAGCTTGGACGGACTAGCGGGGGGGGGTAGCTCAGATACGCAGTATTTT CASSLDGLAGGGSSDTQYF
- - TRBJ1-1 TRBV19 TGTGCCAGTAGTATACGGGAGAACACTGAAGCTTTCTTT CASSIRENTEAFF
- TRBD1 TRBJ2-7 TRBV14 TGTGCCAGCAGCCAAGCCCCGGGACAGGGTACCTACGAGCAGTACTTC CASSQAPGQGTYEQYF
- - TRBJ2-5 TRBV7-2 TGTGCCAGCATCTGGAGAGGGAGGTACCAAGAGACCCAGTACTTC CASIWRGRYQETQYF
once - TRBJ2-7 TRBV5-4 TGTGCCAGCAGCCGGCAGGGAGGCTCCTACGAGCAGTACTTC CASSRQGGSYEQYF
- TRBD1 TRBJ2-2 TRBV10-3 TGTGCCATCAATACCGGGACAGGGGGGCCCGGGGAGCTGTTTTTT CAINTGTGGPGELFF
- TRBD1 TRBJ1-2 TRBV5-4 TGTGCCAGCAGCCCCCAGACAGGGGGCGTTTATGGCTACACCTTC CASSPQTGGVYGYTF
- - TRBJ1-3 TRBV5-1 TGCGCCAGCAGCTTGAGGGCAGGGTCGTCTGGAAACACCATATATTTT CASSLRAGSSGNTIYF
- TRBD1 TRBJ1-5 TRBV27 TGTGCCAGCAGTTTATCAGGGACAGGTCAGCCCCAGCATTTT CASSLSGTGQPQHF
- - TRBJ1-4 TRBV4-3 TGCGCCAGCAGCCAAGATTTGCCAGGGGCAACTAATGAAAAACTGTTTTTT CASSQDLPGATNEKLFF
- - TRBJ1-3 TRBV14 TGTGCCAGCAGCCAAGTAATGGTGGCCTCCTCTGGAAACACCATATATTTT CASSQVMVASSGNTIYF
- - TRBJ1-3 TRBV7-2 TGTGCCAGCAGCTCTCTAGTGGCCTCTGGAAACACCATATATTTT CASSSLVASGNTIYF
- - TRBJ1-3 TRBV6-1 TGTGCCAGCGGCCTCCTGGAGTCTGGAAACACCATATATTTT CASGLLESGNTIYF